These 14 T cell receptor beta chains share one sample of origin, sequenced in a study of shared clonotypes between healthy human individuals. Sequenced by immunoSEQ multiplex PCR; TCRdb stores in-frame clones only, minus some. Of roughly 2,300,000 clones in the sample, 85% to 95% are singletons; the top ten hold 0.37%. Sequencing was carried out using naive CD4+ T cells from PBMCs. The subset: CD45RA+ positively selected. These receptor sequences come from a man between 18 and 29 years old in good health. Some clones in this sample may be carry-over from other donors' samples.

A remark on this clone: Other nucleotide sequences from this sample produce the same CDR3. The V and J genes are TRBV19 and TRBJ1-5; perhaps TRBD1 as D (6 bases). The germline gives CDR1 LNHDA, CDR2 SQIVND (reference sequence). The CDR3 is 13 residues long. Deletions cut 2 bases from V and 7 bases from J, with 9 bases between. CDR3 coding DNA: TGTGCCAGTAGTATAAGGGGGGGACAGCCCCAGCATTTT. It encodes CASSIRGGQPQHF.

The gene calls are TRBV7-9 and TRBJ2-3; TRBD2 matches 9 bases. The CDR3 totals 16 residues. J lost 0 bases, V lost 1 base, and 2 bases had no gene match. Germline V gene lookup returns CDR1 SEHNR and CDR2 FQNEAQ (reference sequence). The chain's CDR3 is CASSLVLAGSTDTQYF. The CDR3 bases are TGTGCCAGCAGCTTAGTACTAGCGGGCAGCACAGATACGCAGTATTTT.

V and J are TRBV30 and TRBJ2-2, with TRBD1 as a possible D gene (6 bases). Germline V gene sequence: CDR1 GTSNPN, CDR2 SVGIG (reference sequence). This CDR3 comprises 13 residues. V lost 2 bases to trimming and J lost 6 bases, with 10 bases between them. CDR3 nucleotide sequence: TGTGCCTGGAGTCCGACAGGTGCCGGGGAGCTGTTTTTT. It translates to CAWSPTGAGELFF. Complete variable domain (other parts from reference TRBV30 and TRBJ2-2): SQTIHQWPATLVQPVGSPLSLECTVEGTSNPNLYWYRQAAGRGLQLLFYSVGIGQISSEVPQNLSASRPQDRQFILSSKKLLLSDSGFYLCAWSPTGAGELFFGEGSRLTVL.

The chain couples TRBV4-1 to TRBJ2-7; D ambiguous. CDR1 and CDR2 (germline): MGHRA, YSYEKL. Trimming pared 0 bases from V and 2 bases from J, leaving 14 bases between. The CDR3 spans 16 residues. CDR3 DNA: TGCGCCAGCAGCCAAGATGGGTTTTCCTTCGCCTACGAGCAGTACTTC. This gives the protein CASSQDGFSFAYEQYF.

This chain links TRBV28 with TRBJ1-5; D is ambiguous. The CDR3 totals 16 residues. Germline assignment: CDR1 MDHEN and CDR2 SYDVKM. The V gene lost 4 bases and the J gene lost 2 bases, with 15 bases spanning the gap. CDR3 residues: CASSYPGTTRNQPQHF. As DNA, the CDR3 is TGTGCCAGCAGTTACCCAGGCACCACGCGCAATCAGCCCCAGCATTTT.

In DNA, the CDR3 is TGCAGCGTTGAGAGTAGCCAGGGGAACTATGGCTACACCTTC. This codes for CSVESSQGNYGYTF. The rearrangement uses TRBV29-1 and TRBJ1-2; TRBD1 is a possible D gene (6 bases). V lost 3 bases and J 2 bases, leaving 13 bases between the germline ends. Germline assignment: CDR1 SQVTM and CDR2 ANQGSEA. This CDR3 contains 14 residues.

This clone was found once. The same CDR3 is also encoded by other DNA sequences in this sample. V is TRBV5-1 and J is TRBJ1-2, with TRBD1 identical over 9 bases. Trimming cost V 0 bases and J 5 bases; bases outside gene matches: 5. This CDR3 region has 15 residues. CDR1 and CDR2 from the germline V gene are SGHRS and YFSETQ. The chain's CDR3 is CASSLGDRDFYGYTF. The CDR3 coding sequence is TGCGCCAGCAGCTTGGGGGACAGGGATTTTTATGGCTACACCTTC.

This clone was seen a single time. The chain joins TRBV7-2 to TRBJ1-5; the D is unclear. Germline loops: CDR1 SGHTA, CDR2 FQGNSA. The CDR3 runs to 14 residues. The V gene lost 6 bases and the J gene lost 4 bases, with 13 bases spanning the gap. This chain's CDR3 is CASSYTPGNQPQHF. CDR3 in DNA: TGTGCCAGCAGTTACACTCCCGGTAATCAGCCCCAGCATTTT.

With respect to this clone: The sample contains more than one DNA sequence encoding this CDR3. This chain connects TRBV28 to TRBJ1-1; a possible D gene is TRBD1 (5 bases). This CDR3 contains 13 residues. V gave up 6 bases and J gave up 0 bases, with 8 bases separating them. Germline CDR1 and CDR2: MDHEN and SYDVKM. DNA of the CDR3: TGTGCCAGCAGCCGGGACTTGAACACTGAAGCTTTCTTT. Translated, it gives CASSRDLNTEAFF.

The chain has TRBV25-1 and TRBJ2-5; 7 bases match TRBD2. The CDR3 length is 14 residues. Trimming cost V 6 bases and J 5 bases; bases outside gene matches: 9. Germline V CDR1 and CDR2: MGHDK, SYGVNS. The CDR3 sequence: CASSIERGWETQYF. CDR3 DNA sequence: TGTGCCAGCAGCATCGAGCGGGGCTGGGAGACCCAGTACTTC.

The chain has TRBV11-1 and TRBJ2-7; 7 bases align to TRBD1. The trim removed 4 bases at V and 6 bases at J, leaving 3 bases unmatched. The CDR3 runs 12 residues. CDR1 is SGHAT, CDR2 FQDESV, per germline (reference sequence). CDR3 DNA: TGTGCCAGCAGCTCTCGACAGGGCGAGCAGTACTTC. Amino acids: CASSSRQGEQYF.

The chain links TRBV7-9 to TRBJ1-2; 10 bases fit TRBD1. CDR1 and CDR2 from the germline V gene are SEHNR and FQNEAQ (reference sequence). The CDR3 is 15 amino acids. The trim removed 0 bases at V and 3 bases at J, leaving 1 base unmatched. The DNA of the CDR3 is TGTGCCAGCAGCTTAGCGACAGGGGGCTACTATGGCTACACCTTC. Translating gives CASSLATGGYYGYTF.

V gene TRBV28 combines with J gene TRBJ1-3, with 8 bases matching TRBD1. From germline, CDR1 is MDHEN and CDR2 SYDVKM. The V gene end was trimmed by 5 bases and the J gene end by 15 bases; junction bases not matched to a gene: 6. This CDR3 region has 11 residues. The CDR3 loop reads CASSTLTGAYF. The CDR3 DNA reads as TGTGCCAGCAGTACTCTGACAGGGGCATATTTT.

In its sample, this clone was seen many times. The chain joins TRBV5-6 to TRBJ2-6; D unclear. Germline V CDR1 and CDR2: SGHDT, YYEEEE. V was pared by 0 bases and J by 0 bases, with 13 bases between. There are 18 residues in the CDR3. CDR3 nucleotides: TGTGCCAGCAGCTTGGGGTCTGATAGACGCTCTGGGGCCAACGTCCTGACTTTC. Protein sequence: CASSLGSDRRSGANVLTF.